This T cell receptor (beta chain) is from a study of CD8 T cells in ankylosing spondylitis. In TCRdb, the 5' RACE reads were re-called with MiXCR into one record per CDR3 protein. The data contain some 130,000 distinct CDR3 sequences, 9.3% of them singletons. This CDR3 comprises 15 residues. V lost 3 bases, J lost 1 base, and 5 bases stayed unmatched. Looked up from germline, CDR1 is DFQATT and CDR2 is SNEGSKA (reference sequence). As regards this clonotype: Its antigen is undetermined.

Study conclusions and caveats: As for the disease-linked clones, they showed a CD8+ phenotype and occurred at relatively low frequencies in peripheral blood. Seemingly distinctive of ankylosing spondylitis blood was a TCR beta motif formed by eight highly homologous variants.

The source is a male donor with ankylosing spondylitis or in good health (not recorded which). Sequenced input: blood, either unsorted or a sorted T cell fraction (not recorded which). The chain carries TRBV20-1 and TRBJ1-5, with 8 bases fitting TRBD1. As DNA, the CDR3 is TGCAGTGCTAGGACAGGGGCGGGGAGCAATCAGCCCCAGCATTTT. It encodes CSARTGAGSNQPQHF.